This T cell receptor beta chain appears in the sequencing data of a study of CXCR3-negative and CXCR3-positive naive CD8 T cells. Overall study context: Each library held about 1.5 +/- 0.3 million TRB reads, 120 million to 150 million in total. Study-wide points: Diversity was high in both naive subsets and much lower in memory cells. More hydrophobic TRB CDR3s were found in CXCR3-positive naive cells than in CXCR3-negative naive cells. In naive cells, CXCR3-negative and CXCR3-positive subsets had similar TRBV-TRBJ usage; memory cells differed.

The authors made the TRB cDNA libraries by 5' RACE using UMI labels. TCRdb reprocessed the 5' RACE reads and reports one entry per CDR3 protein, with no DNA. Its clone listing holds fewer than 7,000 distinct CDR3 sequences. In germline, CDR1 is KGHSY, CDR2 FQNENV. The CDR3 has 14 amino acids. Note on this clonotype: The antigen is unknown.

This chain uses TRBV16 with TRBJ1-1; with no DNA, the TCRdb D assignment of TRBD1 cannot be verified. Sequencing input: naive CXCR3+ CD8+ T cells from blood. Noted subset: CD45RO-CCR7+CD27+CD95- naive CD8+ T cells expressing CXCR3 (TNR3+). The clonotype was recovered from a human donor in good health. Some clones in this sample may be carry-over from other donors' samples. The CDR3 sequence: CASSQGTQNTEAFF.